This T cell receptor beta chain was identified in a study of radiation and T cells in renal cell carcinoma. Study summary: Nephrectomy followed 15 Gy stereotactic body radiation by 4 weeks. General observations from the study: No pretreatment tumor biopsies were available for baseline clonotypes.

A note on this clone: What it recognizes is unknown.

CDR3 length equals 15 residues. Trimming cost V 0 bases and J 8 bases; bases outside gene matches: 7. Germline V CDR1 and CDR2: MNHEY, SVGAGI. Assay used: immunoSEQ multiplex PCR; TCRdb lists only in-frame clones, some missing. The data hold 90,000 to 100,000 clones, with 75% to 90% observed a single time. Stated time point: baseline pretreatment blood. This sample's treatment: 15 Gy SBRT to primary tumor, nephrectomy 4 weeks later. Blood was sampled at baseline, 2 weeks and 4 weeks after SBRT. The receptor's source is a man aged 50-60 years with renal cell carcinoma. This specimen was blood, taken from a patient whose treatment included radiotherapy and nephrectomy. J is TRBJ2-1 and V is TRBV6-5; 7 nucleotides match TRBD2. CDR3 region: CASSYSIGAGYEQFF. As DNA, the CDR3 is TGTGCCAGCAGTTACTCGATAGGAGCGGGGTATGAGCAGTTCTTC.